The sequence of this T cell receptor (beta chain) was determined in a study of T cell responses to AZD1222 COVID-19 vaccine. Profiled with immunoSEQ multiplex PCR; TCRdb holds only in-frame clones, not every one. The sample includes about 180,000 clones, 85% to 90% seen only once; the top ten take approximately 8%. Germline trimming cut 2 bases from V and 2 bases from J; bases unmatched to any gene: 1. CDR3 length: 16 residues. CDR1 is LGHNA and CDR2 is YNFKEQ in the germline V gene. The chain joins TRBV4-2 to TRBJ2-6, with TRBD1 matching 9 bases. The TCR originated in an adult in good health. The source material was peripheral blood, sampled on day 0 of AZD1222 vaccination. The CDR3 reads CASSQWTGAGANVLTF. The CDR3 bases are TGTGCCAGCAGCCAATGGACAGGGGCTGGGGCCAACGTCCTGACTTTC.